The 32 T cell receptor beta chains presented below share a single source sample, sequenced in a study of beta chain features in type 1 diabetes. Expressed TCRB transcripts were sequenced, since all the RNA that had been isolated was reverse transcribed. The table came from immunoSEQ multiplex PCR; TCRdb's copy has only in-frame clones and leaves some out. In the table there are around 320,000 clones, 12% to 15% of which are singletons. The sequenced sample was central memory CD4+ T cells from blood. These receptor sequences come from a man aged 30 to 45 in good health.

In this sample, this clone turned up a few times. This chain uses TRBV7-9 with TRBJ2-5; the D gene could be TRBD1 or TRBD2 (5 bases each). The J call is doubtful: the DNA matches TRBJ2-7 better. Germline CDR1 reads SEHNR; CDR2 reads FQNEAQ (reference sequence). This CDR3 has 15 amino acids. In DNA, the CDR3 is TGTGCCAGCACCTCGGCAGGGACGCTCTCCTACGAGCAGTACTTC. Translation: CASTSAGTLSYEQYF.

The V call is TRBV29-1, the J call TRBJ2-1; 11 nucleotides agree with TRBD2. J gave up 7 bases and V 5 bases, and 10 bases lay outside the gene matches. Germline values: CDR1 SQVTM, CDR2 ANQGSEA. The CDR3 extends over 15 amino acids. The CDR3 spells CSVSIAGGPRNEQFF. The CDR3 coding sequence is TGCAGCGTTTCTATAGCGGGAGGGCCGCGGAATGAGCAGTTCTTC.

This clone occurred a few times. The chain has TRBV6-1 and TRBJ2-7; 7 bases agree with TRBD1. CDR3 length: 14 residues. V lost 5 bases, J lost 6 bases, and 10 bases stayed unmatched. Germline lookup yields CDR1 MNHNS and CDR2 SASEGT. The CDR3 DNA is TGTGCCAGCAGTACCCAAGGGACAGCCACCGAGCAGTACGTC. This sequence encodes CASSTQGTATEQYV.

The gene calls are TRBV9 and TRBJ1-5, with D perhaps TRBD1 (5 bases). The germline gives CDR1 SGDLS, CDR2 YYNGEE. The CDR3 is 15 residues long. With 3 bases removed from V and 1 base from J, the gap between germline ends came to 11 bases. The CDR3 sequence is CASSAGPDSNQPQHF. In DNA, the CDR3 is TGTGCCAGCAGCGCAGGGCCAGACAGCAATCAGCCCCAGCATTTT.

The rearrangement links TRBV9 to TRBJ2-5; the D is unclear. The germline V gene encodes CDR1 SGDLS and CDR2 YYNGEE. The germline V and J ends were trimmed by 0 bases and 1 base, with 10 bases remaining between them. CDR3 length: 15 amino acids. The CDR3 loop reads CASSVAGGSQETQYF. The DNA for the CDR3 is TGTGCCAGCAGCGTAGCTGGCGGCTCCCAAGAGACCCAGTACTTC.

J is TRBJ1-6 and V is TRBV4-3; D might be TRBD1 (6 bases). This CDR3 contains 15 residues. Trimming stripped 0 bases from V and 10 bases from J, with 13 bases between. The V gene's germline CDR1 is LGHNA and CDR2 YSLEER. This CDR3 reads CASSQDRGLKSPLHF. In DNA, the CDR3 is TGCGCCAGCAGCCAAGACAGGGGACTCAAATCACCCCTCCACTTT.

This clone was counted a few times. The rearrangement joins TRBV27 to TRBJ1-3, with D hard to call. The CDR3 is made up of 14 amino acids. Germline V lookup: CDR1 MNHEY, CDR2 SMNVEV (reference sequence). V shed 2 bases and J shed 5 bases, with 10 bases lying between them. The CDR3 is CASSLTGDRNTIYF. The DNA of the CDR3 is TGTGCCAGCAGTTTAACCGGGGATCGAAACACCATATATTTT.

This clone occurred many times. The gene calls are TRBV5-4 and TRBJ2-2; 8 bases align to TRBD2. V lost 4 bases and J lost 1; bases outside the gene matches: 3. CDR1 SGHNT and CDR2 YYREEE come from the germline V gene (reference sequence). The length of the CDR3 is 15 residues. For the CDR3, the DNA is TGTGCCAGCAGCCCGACTAGCGAGAACACCGGGGAGCTGTTTTTT. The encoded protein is CASSPTSENTGELFF.

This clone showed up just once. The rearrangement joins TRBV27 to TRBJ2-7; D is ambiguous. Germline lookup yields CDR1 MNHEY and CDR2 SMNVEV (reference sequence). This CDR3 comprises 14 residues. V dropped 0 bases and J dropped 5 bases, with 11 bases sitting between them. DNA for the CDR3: TGTGCCAGCAGTTTATCCCCTGGTGACGACGAGCAGTACTTC. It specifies CASSLSPGDDEQYF.

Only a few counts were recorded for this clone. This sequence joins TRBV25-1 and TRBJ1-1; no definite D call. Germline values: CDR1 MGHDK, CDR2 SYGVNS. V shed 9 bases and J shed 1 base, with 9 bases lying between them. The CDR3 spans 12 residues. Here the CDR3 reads CASRLGNTEAFF. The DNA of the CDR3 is TGTGCCAGTCGACTCGGGAACACTGAAGCTTTCTTT.

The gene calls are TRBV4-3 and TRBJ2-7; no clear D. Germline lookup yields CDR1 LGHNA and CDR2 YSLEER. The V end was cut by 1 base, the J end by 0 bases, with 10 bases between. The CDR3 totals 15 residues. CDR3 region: CASSQGYRSSYEQYV. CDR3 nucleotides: TGCGCCAGCAGCCAAGGTTATCGTTCCTCCTACGAGCAGTACGTC.

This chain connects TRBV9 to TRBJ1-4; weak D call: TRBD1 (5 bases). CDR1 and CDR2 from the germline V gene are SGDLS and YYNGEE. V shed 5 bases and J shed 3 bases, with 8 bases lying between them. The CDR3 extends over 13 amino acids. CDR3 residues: CASRAGPNEKLFF. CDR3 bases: TGTGCCAGCAGGGCAGGGCCTAATGAAAAACTGTTTTTT.

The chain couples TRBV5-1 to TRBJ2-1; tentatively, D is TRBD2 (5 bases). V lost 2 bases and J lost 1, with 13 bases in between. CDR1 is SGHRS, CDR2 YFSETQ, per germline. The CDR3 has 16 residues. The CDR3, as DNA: TGCGCCAGCAGCTTAGGAGGAGAGCCTTCCTACAATGAGCAGTTCTTC. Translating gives CASSLGGEPSYNEQFF.

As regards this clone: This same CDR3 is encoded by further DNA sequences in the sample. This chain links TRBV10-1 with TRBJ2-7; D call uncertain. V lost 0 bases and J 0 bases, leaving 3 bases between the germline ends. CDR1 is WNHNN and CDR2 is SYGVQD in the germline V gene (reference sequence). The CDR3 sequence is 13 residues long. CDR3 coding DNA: TGCGCCAGCAGTGAGTCGGGCTCCTACGAGCAGTACTTC. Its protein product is CASSESGSYEQYF.

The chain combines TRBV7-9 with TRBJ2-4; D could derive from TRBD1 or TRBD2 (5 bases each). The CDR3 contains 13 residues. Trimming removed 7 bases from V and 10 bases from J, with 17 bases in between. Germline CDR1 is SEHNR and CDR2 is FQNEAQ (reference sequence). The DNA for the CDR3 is TGTGCCAGCACCCGGGACCTTCTAGGGATTCAGTACTTC. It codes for CASTRDLLGIQYF.

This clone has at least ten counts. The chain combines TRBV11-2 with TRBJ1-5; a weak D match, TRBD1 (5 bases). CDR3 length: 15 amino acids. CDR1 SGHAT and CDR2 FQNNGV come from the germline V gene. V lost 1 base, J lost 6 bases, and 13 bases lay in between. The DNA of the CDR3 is TGTGCCAGCAGCTTAGGAACCGGGGCGAGTCAGCCCCAGCATTTT. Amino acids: CASSLGTGASQPQHF.

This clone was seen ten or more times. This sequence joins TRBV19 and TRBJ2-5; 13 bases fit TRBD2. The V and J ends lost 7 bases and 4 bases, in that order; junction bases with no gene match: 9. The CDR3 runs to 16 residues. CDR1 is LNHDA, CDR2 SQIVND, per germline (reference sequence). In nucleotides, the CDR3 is TGTGCCAGTAACACGGGACTAGCGGGGTCGCGAGAGACCCAGTACTTC. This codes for CASNTGLAGSRETQYF.

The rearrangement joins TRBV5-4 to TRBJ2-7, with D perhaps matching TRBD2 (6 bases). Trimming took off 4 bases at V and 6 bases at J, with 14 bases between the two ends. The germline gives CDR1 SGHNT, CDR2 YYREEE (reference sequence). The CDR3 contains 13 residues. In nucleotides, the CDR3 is TGTGCCAGCAGCCCCGGCCTCGGGGGCGAGCAGTACTTC. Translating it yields CASSPGLGGEQYF.

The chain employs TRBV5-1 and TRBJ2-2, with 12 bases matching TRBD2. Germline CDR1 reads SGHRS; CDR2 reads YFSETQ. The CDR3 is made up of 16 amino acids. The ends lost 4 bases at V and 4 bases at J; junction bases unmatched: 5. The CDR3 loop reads CASSPSTSGSTGELFF. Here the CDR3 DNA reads TGCGCCAGCAGCCCTTCGACTAGCGGGAGCACCGGGGAGCTGTTTTTT.

CDR3 DNA sequence: TGCAGTGCCGTCAAGGTGGCCGGCTACACCTTC. Its translation is CSAVKVAGYTF. This chain joins TRBV20-1 and TRBJ1-2; no firm D call. The V end lost 6 bases, the J end lost 8 bases, and 13 bases lay between the germline ends. The CDR3 runs 11 residues. The V gene's germline CDR1 is DFQATT and CDR2 SNEGSKA (reference sequence).

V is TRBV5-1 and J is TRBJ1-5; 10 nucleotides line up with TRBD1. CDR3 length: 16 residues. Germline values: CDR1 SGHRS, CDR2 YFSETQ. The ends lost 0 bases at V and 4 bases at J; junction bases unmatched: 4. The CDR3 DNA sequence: TGCGCCAGCAGCTTGGGGCCGGGACAGGGGAATCAGCCCCAGCATTTT. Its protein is CASSLGPGQGNQPQHF.

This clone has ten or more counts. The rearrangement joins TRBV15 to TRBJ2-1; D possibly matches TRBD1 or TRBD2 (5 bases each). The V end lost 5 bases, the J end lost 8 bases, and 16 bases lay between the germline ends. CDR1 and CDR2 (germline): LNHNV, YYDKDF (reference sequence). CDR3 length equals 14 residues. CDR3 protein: CATSPGTVVDEQFF. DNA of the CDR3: TGTGCCACCAGCCCCGGGACGGTCGTTGATGAGCAGTTCTTC.

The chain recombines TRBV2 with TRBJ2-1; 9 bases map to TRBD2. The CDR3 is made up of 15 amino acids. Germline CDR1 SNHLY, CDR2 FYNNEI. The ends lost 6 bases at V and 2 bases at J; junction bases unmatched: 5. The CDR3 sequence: CASRLSGSTYNEQFF. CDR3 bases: TGTGCCAGCAGACTTAGCGGGAGTACCTACAATGAGCAGTTCTTC.

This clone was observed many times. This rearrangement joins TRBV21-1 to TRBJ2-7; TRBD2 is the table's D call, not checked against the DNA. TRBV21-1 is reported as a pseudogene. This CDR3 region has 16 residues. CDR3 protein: CASSPRLAGNQREQYV. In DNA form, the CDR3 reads TGTGCCAGCAGCCCTAGACTAGCGGGAAATCAGCGCGAGCAGTACGTC.

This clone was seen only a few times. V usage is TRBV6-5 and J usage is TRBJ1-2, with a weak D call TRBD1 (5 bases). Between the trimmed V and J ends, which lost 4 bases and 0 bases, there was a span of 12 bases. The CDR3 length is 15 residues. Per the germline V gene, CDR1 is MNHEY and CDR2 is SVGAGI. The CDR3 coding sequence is TGTGCCAGCAGTTCCCCGACAGACGCTAACTATGGCTACACCTTC. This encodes CASSSPTDANYGYTF.

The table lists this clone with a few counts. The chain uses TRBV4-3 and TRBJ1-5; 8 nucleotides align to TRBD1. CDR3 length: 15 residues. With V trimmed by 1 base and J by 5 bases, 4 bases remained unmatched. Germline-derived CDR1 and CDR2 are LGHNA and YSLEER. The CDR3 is CASSQVPGGYQPQHF. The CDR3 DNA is TGCGCCAGCAGCCAAGTTCCAGGGGGCTATCAGCCCCAGCATTTT.

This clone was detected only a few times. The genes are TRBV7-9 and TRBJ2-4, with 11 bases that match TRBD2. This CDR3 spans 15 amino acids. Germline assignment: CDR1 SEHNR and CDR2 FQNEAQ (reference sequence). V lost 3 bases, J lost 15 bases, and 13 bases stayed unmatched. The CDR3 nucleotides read TGTGCCAGCAGCTTCGAACTAGCGGGAGAGGAGAAGCCGTACTTC. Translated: CASSFELAGEEKPYF.

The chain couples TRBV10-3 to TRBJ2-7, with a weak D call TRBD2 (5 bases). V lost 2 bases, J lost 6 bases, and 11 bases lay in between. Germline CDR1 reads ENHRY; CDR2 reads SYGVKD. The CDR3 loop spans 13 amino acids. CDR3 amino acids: CAISERERSEQYV. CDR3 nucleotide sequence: TGTGCCATCAGTGAGCGGGAAAGGAGCGAGCAGTACGTC.

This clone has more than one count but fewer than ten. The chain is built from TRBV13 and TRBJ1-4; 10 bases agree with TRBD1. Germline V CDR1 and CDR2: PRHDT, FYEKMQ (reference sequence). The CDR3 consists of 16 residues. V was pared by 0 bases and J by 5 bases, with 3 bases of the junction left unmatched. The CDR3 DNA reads TGTGCCAGCAGCTTAGGCTGGACAGGGGGGAATGAAAAACTGTTTTTT. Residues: CASSLGWTGGNEKLFF.

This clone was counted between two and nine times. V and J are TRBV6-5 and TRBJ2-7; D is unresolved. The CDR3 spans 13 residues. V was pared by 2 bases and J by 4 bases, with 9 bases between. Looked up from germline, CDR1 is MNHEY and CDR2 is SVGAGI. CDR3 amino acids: CASSYSREYEQYV. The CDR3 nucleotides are TGTGCCAGCAGTTACAGCAGAGAATACGAGCAGTACGTC.

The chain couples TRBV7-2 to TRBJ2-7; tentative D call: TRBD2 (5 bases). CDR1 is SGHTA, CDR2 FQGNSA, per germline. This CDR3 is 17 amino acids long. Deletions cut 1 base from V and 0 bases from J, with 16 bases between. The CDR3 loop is CASSLVVSTTSSYEQYV. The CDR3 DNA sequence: TGTGCCAGCAGCTTAGTTGTCTCGACTACCAGCTCCTACGAGCAGTACGTC.

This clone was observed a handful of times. This CDR3 reads CAWNSPPESLTQYF. The CDR3, as DNA: TGTGCCTGGAATTCCCCGCCGGAGTCATTGACGCAGTATTTT. This chain joins TRBV30 and TRBJ2-3, with D hard to call. V lost 4 bases, J lost 9 bases, and 20 bases lay in between. The CDR3 is 14 amino acids. Germline V gene sequence: CDR1 GTSNPN, CDR2 SVGIG (reference sequence).